Detailed here is one T cell receptor beta chain. Its cognate antigen is unknown. The record originates from a study of cytomegalovirus exposure and HLA in healthy donors. Study-level findings and limits: The likely explanation for a cluster of highly shared sequence variants was sequencing artifact. Cytomegalovirus association was assigned to approximately 160 TCR beta chains.

Per the germline V gene, CDR1 is MNHEY and CDR2 is SVGAGI. There are 15 residues in the CDR3. Deletions cut 2 bases from V and 6 bases from J, with 14 bases between. A multiplex PCR was run with 60 Vbeta primers and 13 Jbeta primers. Per the study methods: Tens of millions of unique TCR beta chains, 9 million to 12 million shared, were counted in a later analysis. Only in-frame clones appear in the TCRdb table, and some are missing; sequencing was by immunoSEQ multiplex PCR. The V and J calls and clone size come from that table; D and trimming were worked out from the DNA. The data contain about 130,000 clones, over 70% of them singletons.

The V and J genes are TRBV6-5 and TRBJ2-1; perhaps TRBD2 as D (5 bases). The receptor comes from a man aged 40-49 years in good health and CMV-seropositive. Sequencing was carried out using PBMCs. The CDR3 sequence: CASSYSEGVGNEQFF. For the CDR3, the DNA is TGTGCCAGCAGTTACAGCGAGGGTGTTGGCAATGAGCAGTTCTTC.